Listed here are 5 T cell receptor beta chains from one sample, sequenced in a study of cytomegalovirus exposure and HLA in healthy donors. Clones were sequenced by immunoSEQ multiplex PCR, and TCRdb holds only the in-frame ones, with some missing. The sample lists about 340,000 clones; roughly 85% were seen once. Sequencing was done on a sample of PBMCs. The receptor set was obtained from a woman between 18 and 29 years old in good health and CMV-seronegative.

This clone appeared once. The chain links TRBV4-2 to TRBJ2-1; 9 positions agree with TRBD2. The ends lost 0 bases at V and 7 bases at J; junction bases unmatched: 7. Per the germline V gene, CDR1 is LGHNA and CDR2 is YNFKEQ. The CDR3 sequence is 16 residues long. The CDR3: CASSQDLAGGSNEQFF. CDR3 bases: TGTGCCAGCAGCCAAGATCTGGCGGGAGGGTCAAATGAGCAGTTCTTC.

This clone turned up a few times. CDR3 amino acids: CASSSLLGGVDTQYF. In DNA form, the CDR3 reads TGTGCCAGCAGTTCACTACTAGGGGGGGTAGATACGCAGTATTTT. V is TRBV27 and J is TRBJ2-3, with D perhaps TRBD2 (7 bases). Per the germline V gene, CDR1 is MNHEY and CDR2 is SMNVEV (reference sequence). This CDR3 has 15 amino acids. V lost 4 bases and J lost 5, with 16 bases in between.

This chain connects TRBV27 to TRBJ1-4; no clear D. This CDR3 has 13 amino acids. The V gene lost 6 bases and the J gene lost 0 bases, with 5 bases spanning the gap. Germline V gene sequence: CDR1 MNHEY, CDR2 SMNVEV (reference sequence). The CDR3 sequence: CASRQSTNEKLFF. CDR3 DNA: TGTGCCAGCAGACAGTCAACTAATGAAAAACTGTTTTTT. Full variable domain (remainder filled in from reference TRBV27 and TRBJ1-4): EAQVTQNPRYLITVTGKKLTVTCSQNMNHEYMSWYRQDPGLGLRQIYYSMNVEVTDKGDVPEGYKVSRKEKRNFPLILESPSPNQTSLYFCASRQSTNEKLFFGSGTQLSVL.

This clone came up a few times. The V gene is TRBV12-2, the J gene TRBJ2-7; the table gives TRBD2 as D, unverified against the DNA. TRBV12-2 counts as a pseudogene. This CDR3 has 15 amino acids. CDR3 amino acids: CASRLAAAGGYEQYF. The DNA of the CDR3 is TGTGCAAGTCGCTTAGCGGCAGCGGGAGGCTACGAGCAGTACTTC.

This rearrangement joins TRBV19 to TRBJ2-7; tentative D call: TRBD2 (5 bases). The germline CDR1 and CDR2 sequences are LNHDA and SQIVND (reference sequence). V lost 6 bases and J 3 bases, leaving 9 bases between the germline ends. The CDR3 totals 12 residues. CDR3 coding DNA: TGTGCCAGTAGATCCGAGGGCTACGAGCAGTACTTC. It translates to CASRSEGYEQYF.